Shown below are 21 T cell receptor beta chains from a single sample sequenced in a study of cytomegalovirus exposure and HLA in healthy donors. PCR involved 60 Vbeta and 13 Jbeta primers. Profiling relied on immunoSEQ multiplex PCR, and the TCRdb table lists in-frame clones only, not all of them. This sample carries some 150,000 clones, approximately 74% of them seen once, and the ten largest clones take around 2.8%. Sequenced material: PBMCs. Receptors originate from a woman in her twenties or thirties in good health and CMV-seronegative.

The V and J genes are TRBV18 and TRBJ1-2; D is unclear. Germline loops: CDR1 KGHSH, CDR2 LQKENI. The CDR3 loop spans 15 amino acids. V shed 2 bases and J shed 3 bases, with 13 bases lying between them. The CDR3 sequence is CASSPSDRDYYGYTF. DNA for the CDR3: TGTGCCAGCTCACCATCCGACCGAGACTACTATGGCTACACCTTC.

The V and J genes are TRBV18 and TRBJ1-1; 7 bases align to TRBD1. With V trimmed by 5 bases and J by 2 bases, 5 bases remained unmatched. The CDR3 spans 14 residues. CDR1 and CDR2 (germline): KGHSH, LQKENI. Here the CDR3 DNA reads TGTGCCAGCTCAACAGCAGGGGGAAACACTGAAGCTTTCTTT. Protein: CASSTAGGNTEAFF.

The chain joins TRBV23-1 to TRBJ2-3; 13 nucleotides agree with TRBD2. TRBV23-1 is an ORF, and what it does is uncertain. Trimming at V came to 5 bases and at J to 0 bases, leaving 20 bases not matched to a gene. The CDR3 has 22 residues. The DNA for the CDR3 is TGCGCCAGCAGTTTTCCCCGTGGACTAGCGGGGGAAGGGGGCACTAGCACAGATACGCAGTATTTT. It yields the protein CASSFPRGLAGEGGTSTDTQYF.

The V and J genes are TRBV19 and TRBJ2-7, with D tentatively TRBD2 (6 bases). This CDR3 is built from 14 residues. In germline, CDR1 is LNHDA, CDR2 SQIVND (reference sequence). V was pared by 3 bases and J by 2 bases, with 11 bases between. CDR3 region: CASSIGTLPYEQYF. In nucleotides, the CDR3 is TGTGCCAGTAGTATCGGGACTCTACCCTACGAGCAGTACTTC.

This clone turned up a few times. The V gene is TRBV19, the J gene TRBJ2-1; 8 bases match TRBD1. V dropped 1 base and J dropped 9; count of bases not matched to a gene: 5. This CDR3 comprises 14 residues. CDR1 is LNHDA, CDR2 SQIVND, per germline (reference sequence). The CDR3: CASSIGQGAGEQFF. The CDR3, as DNA: TGTGCCAGTAGTATAGGCCAGGGGGCCGGTGAGCAGTTCTTC.

This clone was found a few times. This rearrangement joins TRBV5-1 to TRBJ2-7; 7 bases agree with TRBD1. The ends lost 2 bases at V and 0 bases at J; junction bases unmatched: 8. Germline values: CDR1 SGHRS, CDR2 YFSETQ. The CDR3 has 16 amino acids. The CDR3 loop is CASSFLTGPLSYEQYF. The CDR3 DNA reads as TGCGCCAGCAGCTTTTTGACAGGGCCGCTCTCCTACGAGCAGTACTTC. Full variable domain (remainder filled in from reference TRBV5-1 and TRBJ2-7): KAGVTQTPRYLIKTRGQQVTLSCSPISGHRSVSWYQQTPGQGLQFLFEYFSETQRNKGNFPGRFSGRQFSNSRSEMNVSTLELGDSALYLCASSFLTGPLSYEQYFGPGTRLTVT.

The rearrangement joins TRBV7-3 to TRBJ1-1; D not resolved. This CDR3 is 13 amino acids long. CDR1 is SGHTA, CDR2 FQGTGA, per germline. V shed 5 bases and J shed 3 bases, with 10 bases lying between them. The CDR3 reads CASSRVQDTEAFF. Written as DNA, the CDR3 is TGTGCCAGCAGCCGCGTGCAGGACACTGAAGCTTTCTTT.

The rearrangement uses TRBV19 and TRBJ2-5; 7 bases line up with TRBD2. The V segment lost 5 bases and the J segment 5 bases; nucleotides outside the gene matches: 5. The CDR3 spans 13 residues. Germline CDR1 reads LNHDA; CDR2 reads SQIVND (reference sequence). The CDR3 loop is CASSLLGGETQYF. The CDR3 DNA follows: TGTGCCAGTAGTCTCCTGGGGGGGGAGACCCAGTACTTC. The variable domain in full, with the rest retrieved from reference TRBV19 and TRBJ2-5, is DGGITQSPKYLFRKEGQNVTLSCEQNLNHDAMYWYRQDPGQGLRLIYYSQIVNDFQKGDIAEGYSVSREKKESFPLTVTSAQKNPTAFYLCASSLLGGETQYFGPGTRLLVL.

V gene TRBV7-2 combines with J gene TRBJ1-3; tentatively, D is TRBD1 (5 bases). Per germline, CDR1 SGHTA and CDR2 FQGNSA. V was cut by 5 bases and J by 3 bases, with 8 bases left in between. The CDR3 has 13 residues. The CDR3: CASSPDSGNTIYF. DNA for the CDR3: TGTGCCAGCAGCCCTGACAGTGGAAACACCATATATTTT.

The V gene is TRBV27, the J gene TRBJ1-1, with a tentative D call TRBD1 (5 bases). The CDR3 totals 13 residues. V lost 4 bases and J 1 base, leaving 7 bases between the germline ends. Germline V gene sequence: CDR1 MNHEY, CDR2 SMNVEV (reference sequence). The CDR3 nucleotides read TGTGCCAGCAGTTACAGGTCGAACACTGAAGCTTTCTTT. This encodes CASSYRSNTEAFF.

The CDR3 spells CASSLGTSGSEQYF. The CDR3 region has the DNA TGCGCCAGCAGCTTAGGGACTAGCGGGTCCGAGCAGTACTTC. This chain joins TRBV5-1 and TRBJ2-7, with 12 bases fitting TRBD2. The J segment lost 6 bases and the V segment lost 2 bases, leaving 3 bases of the junction unmatched. The germline V gene has CDR1 SGHRS and CDR2 YFSETQ. CDR3 length equals 14 residues. Full variable domain (outside the CDR3, taken from reference TRBV5-1 and TRBJ2-7): KAGVTQTPRYLIKTRGQQVTLSCSPISGHRSVSWYQQTPGQGLQFLFEYFSETQRNKGNFPGRFSGRQFSNSRSEMNVSTLELGDSALYLCASSLGTSGSEQYFGPGTRLTVT.

The chain joins TRBV28 to TRBJ2-7; 10 bases match TRBD2. This CDR3 spans 15 amino acids. Germline-derived CDR1 and CDR2 are MDHEN and SYDVKM. The V and J ends lost 7 bases and 5 bases, in that order; junction bases with no gene match: 11. CDR3 in DNA: TGTGCCAGCACCTCTACCGGGCTAGCGGGAGACGAGCAGTACTTC. This encodes CASTSTGLAGDEQYF.

The rearrangement uses TRBV19 and TRBJ2-5, with TRBD1 identical over 8 bases. Germline loops: CDR1 LNHDA, CDR2 SQIVND (reference sequence). The trim removed 8 bases at V and 4 bases at J, leaving 9 bases unmatched. The CDR3 loop spans 14 amino acids. CDR3 loop: CASGSPGGRETQYF. The DNA for the CDR3 is TGTGCCAGTGGCTCCCCAGGGGGCCGAGAGACCCAGTACTTC. Based on the CDR3 plus reference TRBV19 and TRBJ2-5, the full variable domain is DGGITQSPKYLFRKEGQNVTLSCEQNLNHDAMYWYRQDPGQGLRLIYYSQIVNDFQKGDIAEGYSVSREKKESFPLTVTSAQKNPTAFYLCASGSPGGRETQYFGPGTRLLVL.

CDR3 residues: CASSSGMAINEKLFF. The CDR3, as DNA: TGTGCCAGCAGTTCCGGGATGGCCATTAATGAAAAACTGTTTTTT. V gene TRBV28 combines with J gene TRBJ1-4, with D uncertain. The CDR3 has 15 residues. The germline V and J ends were trimmed by 4 bases and 4 bases, with 13 bases remaining between them. CDR1 MDHEN and CDR2 SYDVKM come from the germline V gene.

This clone has only a few counts. The chain employs TRBV5-5 and TRBJ1-5, with D unclear. The germline CDR1 and CDR2 sequences are SGHKS and YYEKEE (reference sequence). The germline V and J ends were trimmed by 0 bases and 6 bases, with 10 bases remaining between them. The CDR3 has 14 residues. CDR3 DNA: TGTGCCAGCAGCTTGGACATTTCGGGTCAGCCCCAGCATTTT. Translation: CASSLDISGQPQHF.

V gene TRBV18 combines with J gene TRBJ2-2; tentative D call: TRBD2 (5 bases). Looked up from germline, CDR1 is KGHSH and CDR2 is LQKENI. The CDR3 loop spans 15 amino acids. V lost 3 bases, J lost 1 base, and 9 bases lay in between. CDR3 sequence (DNA): TGTGCCAGCTCACCCTTCCGGGAGAACACCGGGGAGCTGTTTTTT. Translating it yields CASSPFRENTGELFF.

The rearrangement uses TRBV27 and TRBJ2-7; TRBD1 matches at 7 bases. CDR1 and CDR2 (germline): MNHEY, SMNVEV (reference sequence). The CDR3 has 14 residues. V gave up 5 bases and J gave up 1 base; unmatched junction bases: 5. The CDR3 is CASSLRQGSYEQYF. The CDR3 DNA sequence: TGTGCCAGCAGTCTTCGACAGGGATCCTACGAGCAGTACTTC.

This sequence joins TRBV4-3 and TRBJ2-1, with a weak D call TRBD1 (7 bases). Trimming took off 0 bases at V and 5 bases at J, with 8 bases between the two ends. The CDR3 covers 14 residues. Per the germline V gene, CDR1 is LGHNA and CDR2 is YSLEER. In nucleotides, the CDR3 is TGCGCCAGCAGCCAAGACAGGGGGGACAATGAGCAGTTCTTC. This codes for CASSQDRGDNEQFF.

This clone was observed a handful of times. V and J are TRBV4-2 and TRBJ2-3; 7 bases match TRBD1. Germline values: CDR1 LGHNA, CDR2 YNFKEQ. CDR3 length: 14 residues. Losses at the gene ends were 4 bases for V and 2 bases for J; bases not matched to a gene: 3. The DNA of the CDR3 is TGTGCCAGCAGCCCAACAGGGGTCACAGATACGCAGTATTTT. Protein product: CASSPTGVTDTQYF.

The gene calls are TRBV4-3 and TRBJ2-3; tentative D call: TRBD1 (5 bases). CDR3 length: 16 amino acids. V shed 4 bases and J shed 0 bases, with 14 bases lying between them. Germline CDR1 reads LGHNA; CDR2 reads YSLEER. CDR3 sequence: CASSLTLAGSTDTQYF. The CDR3 DNA reads as TGCGCCAGCAGCCTAACGTTGGCAGGGAGCACAGATACGCAGTATTTT.

V usage is TRBV7-9 and J usage is TRBJ2-1; 7 nucleotides match TRBD2. Trimming took 5 bases from V and 5 from J; bases not matched to a gene: 15. Germline V gene lookup returns CDR1 SEHNR and CDR2 FQNEAQ (reference sequence). The CDR3 is 17 amino acids. The CDR3: CASSPPGREALDNEQFF. CDR3 sequence (DNA): TGTGCCAGCAGCCCCCCCGGTCGGGAGGCCTTAGACAATGAGCAGTTCTTC.